The entry below gives a single T cell receptor beta chain sequence along with its context. This sample was taken from a study of cytomegalovirus exposure and HLA in healthy donors. Primers for the PCR totalled 60 Vbeta and 13 Jbeta. Clones were sequenced by immunoSEQ multiplex PCR, and TCRdb holds only the in-frame ones, with some missing. The sample yields approximately 140,000 clones, 79% seen once. In germline, CDR1 is SGHRS, CDR2 YFSETQ. After removal of 2 bases from V and 5 bases from J, the junction contained 6 bases not matched to a gene. The CDR3 loop spans 15 amino acids. Sequencing was carried out using PBMCs. The sequence was obtained from a man aged 45-65 years in good health and CMV-seropositive. This sequence joins TRBV5-1 and TRBJ2-7; TRBD2 aligns across 11 bases. The CDR3 is CASSLIAGGPHEQYF. For the CDR3, the DNA is TGCGCCAGCAGCTTAATAGCGGGAGGGCCTCACGAGCAGTACTTC.